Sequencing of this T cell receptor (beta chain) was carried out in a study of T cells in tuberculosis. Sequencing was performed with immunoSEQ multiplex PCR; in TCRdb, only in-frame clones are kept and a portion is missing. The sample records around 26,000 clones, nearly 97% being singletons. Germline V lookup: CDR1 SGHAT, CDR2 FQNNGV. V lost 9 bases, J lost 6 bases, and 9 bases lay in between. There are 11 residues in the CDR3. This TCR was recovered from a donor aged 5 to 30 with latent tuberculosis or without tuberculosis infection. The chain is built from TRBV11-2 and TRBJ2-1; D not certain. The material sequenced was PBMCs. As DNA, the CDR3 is TGTGCCAGTAACTGGGCCAATGAGCAGTTCTTC. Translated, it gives CASNWANEQFF. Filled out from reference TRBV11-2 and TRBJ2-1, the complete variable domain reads EAGVAQSPRYKIIEKRQSVAFWCNPISGHATLYWYQQILGQGPKLLIQFQNNGVVDDSQLPKDRFSAERLKGVDSTLKIQPAKLEDSAVYLCASNWANEQFFGPGTRLTVL.